The source of this T cell receptor (beta chain) is a study of blood T cell repertoires in COVID-19. Study as a whole: In each case, the material was cDNA or gDNA derived from T cells, B-cell-depleted T cells, or PBMCs.

The CDR3 totals 12 residues. CDR1 is SGHAT and CDR2 is FQNNGV in the germline V gene. V shed 0 bases and J shed 5 bases, with 4 bases lying between them. In the original workflow: Amplification from reference gene primers served as the basis for estimated nucleated cell counts. TCRdb keeps only in-frame clones here, not all; method: immunoSEQ multiplex PCR. V and J calls and clone size are as listed in that table; D and trimming were resolved from the DNA. This table holds over 600,000 clones, just under 90% found once. The sample taken for sequencing was peripheral blood. The receptor was isolated from a woman in her late teens or twenties with acute or convalescent COVID-19. This chain uses TRBV11-2 with TRBJ1-1; D is unresolved. In nucleotides, the CDR3 is TGTGCCAGCAGCTTAGACAGGACTGAAGCTTTCTTT. This translates into CASSLDRTEAFF.